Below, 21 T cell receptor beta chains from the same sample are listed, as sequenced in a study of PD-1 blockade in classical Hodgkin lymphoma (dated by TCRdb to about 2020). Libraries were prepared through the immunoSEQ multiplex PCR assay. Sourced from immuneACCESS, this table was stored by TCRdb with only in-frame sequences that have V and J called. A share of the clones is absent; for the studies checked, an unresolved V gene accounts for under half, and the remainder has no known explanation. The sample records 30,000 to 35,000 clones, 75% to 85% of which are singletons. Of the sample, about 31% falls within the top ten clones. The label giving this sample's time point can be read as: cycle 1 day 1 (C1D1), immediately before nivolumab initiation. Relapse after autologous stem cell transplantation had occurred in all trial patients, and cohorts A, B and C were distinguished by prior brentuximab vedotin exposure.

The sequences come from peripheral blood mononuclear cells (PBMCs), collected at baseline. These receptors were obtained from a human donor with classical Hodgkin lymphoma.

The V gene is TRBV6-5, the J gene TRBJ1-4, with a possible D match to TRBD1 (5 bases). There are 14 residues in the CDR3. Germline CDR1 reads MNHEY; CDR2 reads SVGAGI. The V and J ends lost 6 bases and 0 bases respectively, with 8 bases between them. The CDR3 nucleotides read TGTGCCAGCAGGGGGACGGCAACTAATGAAAAACTGTTTTTT. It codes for CASRGTATNEKLFF.

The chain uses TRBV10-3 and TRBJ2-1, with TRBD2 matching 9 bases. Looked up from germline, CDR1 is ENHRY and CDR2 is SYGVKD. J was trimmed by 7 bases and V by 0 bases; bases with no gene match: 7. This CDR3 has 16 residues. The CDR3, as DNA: TGTGCCATCAGTGAGTCTGGCGGGGGGGCCCTGAATGAGCAGTTCTTC. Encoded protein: CAISESGGGALNEQFF.

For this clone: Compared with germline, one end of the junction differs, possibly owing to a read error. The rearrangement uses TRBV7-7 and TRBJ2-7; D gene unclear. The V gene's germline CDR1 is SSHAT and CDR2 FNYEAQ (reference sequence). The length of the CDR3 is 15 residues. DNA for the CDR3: TGTGCTAGCAGCTTAATGTCTGGACCGGCCATGGAGCAGTACTTC. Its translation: CASSLMSGPAMEQYF.

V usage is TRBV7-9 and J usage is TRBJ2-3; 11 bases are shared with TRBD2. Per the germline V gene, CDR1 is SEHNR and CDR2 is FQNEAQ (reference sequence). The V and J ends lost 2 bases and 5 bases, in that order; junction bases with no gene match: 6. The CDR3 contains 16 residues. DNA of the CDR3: TGTGCCAGCAGCTTATCACTAGCGGGGGTTGGAGATACGCAGTATTTT. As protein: CASSLSLAGVGDTQYF.

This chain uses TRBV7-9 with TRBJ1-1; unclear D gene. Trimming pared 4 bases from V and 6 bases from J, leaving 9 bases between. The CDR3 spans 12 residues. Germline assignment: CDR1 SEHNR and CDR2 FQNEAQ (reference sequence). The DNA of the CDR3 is TGTGCCAGCAGCTCCCGGGCCCCTGAAGCTTTCTTT. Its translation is CASSSRAPEAFF.

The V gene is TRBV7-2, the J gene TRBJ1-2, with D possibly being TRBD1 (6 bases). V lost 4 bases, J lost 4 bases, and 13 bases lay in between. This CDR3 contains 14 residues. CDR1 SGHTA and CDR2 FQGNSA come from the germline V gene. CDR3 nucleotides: TGTGCCAGCAGCTACCCCGGACAGAGCTATGGCTACACCTTC. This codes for CASSYPGQSYGYTF.

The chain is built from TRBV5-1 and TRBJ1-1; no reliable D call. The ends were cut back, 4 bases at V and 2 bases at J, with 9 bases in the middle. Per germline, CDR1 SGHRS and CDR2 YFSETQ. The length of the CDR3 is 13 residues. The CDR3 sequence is CASSGVTNTEAFF. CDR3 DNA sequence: TGCGCCAGCAGCGGCGTAACAAACACTGAAGCTTTCTTT.

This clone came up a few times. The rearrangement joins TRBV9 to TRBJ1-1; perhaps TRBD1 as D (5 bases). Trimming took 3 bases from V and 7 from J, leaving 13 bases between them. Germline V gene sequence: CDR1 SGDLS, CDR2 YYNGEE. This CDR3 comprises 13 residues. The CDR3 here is CASSDLRTSEAFF. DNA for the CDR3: TGTGCCAGCAGCGACTTGAGGACAAGTGAAGCTTTCTTT.

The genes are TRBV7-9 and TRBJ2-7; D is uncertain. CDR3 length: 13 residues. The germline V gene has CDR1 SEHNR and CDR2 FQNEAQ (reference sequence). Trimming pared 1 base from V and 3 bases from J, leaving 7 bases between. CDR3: CASSLGIFYEQYF. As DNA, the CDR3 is TGTGCCAGCAGCTTAGGCATCTTCTACGAGCAGTACTTC.

CDR3 DNA sequence: TGTGCCAGCAGCTTACTACAGGGGACCTACACCTTC. This gives the protein CASSLLQGTYTF. The chain combines TRBV5-5 with TRBJ1-2; TRBD1 aligns across 7 bases. The V and J ends lost 2 bases and 10 bases, in that order; junction bases with no gene match: 5. CDR1 SGHKS and CDR2 YYEKEE come from the germline V gene (reference sequence). The CDR3 totals 12 residues.

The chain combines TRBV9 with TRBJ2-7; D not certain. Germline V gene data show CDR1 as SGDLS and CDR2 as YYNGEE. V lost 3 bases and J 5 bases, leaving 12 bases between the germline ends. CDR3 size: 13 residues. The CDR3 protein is CASSELVSDEQYF. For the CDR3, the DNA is TGTGCCAGCAGCGAACTGGTATCCGACGAGCAGTACTTC.

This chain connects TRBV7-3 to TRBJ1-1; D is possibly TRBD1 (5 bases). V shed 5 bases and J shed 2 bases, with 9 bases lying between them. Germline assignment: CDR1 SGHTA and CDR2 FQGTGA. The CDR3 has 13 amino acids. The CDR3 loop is CASSPGLNTEAFF. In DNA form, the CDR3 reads TGTGCCAGCAGCCCGGGACTTAACACTGAAGCTTTCTTT.

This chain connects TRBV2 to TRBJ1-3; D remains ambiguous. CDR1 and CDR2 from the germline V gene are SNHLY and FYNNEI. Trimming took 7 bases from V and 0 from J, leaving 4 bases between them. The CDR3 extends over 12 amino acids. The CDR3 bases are TGTGCCAGCAAGGGCTCTGGAAACACCATATATTTT. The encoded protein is CASKGSGNTIYF. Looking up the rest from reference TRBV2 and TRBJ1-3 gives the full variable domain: EPEVTQTPSHQVTQMGQEVILRCVPISNHLYFYWYRQILGQKVEFLVSFYNNEISEKSEIFDDQFSVERPDGSNFTLKIRSTKLEDSAMYFCASKGSGNTIYFGEGSWLTVV.

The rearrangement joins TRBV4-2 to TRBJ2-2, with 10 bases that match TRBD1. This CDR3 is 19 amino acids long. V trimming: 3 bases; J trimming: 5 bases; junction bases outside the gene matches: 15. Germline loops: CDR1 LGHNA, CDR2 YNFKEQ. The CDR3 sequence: CASSHERNLRDRGTGELFF. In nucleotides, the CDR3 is TGTGCCAGCAGCCATGAAAGAAACCTCCGGGACAGGGGAACCGGGGAGCTGTTTTTT.

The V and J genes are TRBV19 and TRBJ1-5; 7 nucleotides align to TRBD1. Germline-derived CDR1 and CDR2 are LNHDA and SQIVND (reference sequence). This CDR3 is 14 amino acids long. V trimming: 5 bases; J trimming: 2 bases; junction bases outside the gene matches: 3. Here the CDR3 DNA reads TGTGCCAGTAGTTACACAGGGGGCAATCAGCCCCAGCATTTT. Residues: CASSYTGGNQPQHF.

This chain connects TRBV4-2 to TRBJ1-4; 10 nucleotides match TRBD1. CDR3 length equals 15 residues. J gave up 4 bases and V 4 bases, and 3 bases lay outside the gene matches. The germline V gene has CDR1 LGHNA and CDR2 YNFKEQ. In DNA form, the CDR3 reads TGTGCCAGCAGCCCGGGACAGGGGAGTAATGAAAAACTGTTTTTT. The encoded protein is CASSPGQGSNEKLFF.

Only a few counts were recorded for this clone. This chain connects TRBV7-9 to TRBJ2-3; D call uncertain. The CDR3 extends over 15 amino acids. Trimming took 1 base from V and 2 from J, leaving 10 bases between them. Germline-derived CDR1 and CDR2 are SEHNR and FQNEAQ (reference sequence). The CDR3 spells CASSLVVMPTDTQYF. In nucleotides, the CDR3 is TGTGCCAGCAGCTTAGTGGTTATGCCCACAGATACGCAGTATTTT. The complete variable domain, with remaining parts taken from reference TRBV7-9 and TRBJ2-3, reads DTGVSQNPRHKITKRGQNVTFRCDPISEHNRLYWYRQTLGQGPEFLTYFQNEAQLEKSRLLSDRFSAERPKGSFSTLEIQRTEQGDSAMYLCASSLVVMPTDTQYFGPGTRLTVL.

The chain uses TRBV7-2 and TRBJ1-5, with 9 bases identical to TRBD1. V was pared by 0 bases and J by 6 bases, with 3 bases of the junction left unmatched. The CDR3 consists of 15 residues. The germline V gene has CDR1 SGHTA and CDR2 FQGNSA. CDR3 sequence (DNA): TGTGCCAGCAGCTTAGCGGGACAGGGAGGTCAGCCCCAGCATTTT. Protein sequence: CASSLAGQGGQPQHF. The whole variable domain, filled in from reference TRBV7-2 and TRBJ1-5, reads GAGVSQSPSNKVTEKGKDVELRCDPISGHTALYWYRQSLGQGLEFLIYFQGNSAPDKSGLPSDRFSAERTGGSVSTLTIQRTQQEDSAVYLCASSLAGQGGQPQHFGDGTRLSIL.

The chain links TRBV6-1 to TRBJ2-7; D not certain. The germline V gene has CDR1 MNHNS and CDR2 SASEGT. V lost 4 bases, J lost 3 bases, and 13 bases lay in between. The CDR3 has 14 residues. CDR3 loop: CASSVELEFYEQYF. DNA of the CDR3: TGTGCCAGCAGTGTAGAATTGGAGTTCTACGAGCAGTACTTC.

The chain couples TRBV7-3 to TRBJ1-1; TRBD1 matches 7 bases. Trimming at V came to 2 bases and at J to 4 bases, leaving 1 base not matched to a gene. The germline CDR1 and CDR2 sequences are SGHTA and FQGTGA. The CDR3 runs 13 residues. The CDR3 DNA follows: TGTGCCAGCAGCTTAGAGGGGGCCACTGAAGCTTTCTTT. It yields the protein CASSLEGATEAFF.

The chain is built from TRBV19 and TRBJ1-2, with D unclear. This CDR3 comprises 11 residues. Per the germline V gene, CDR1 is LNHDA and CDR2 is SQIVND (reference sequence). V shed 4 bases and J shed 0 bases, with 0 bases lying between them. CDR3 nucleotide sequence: TGTGCCAGTAGTACTAACTATGGCTACACCTTC. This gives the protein CASSTNYGYTF. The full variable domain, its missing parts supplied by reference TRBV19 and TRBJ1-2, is DGGITQSPKYLFRKEGQNVTLSCEQNLNHDAMYWYRQDPGQGLRLIYYSQIVNDFQKGDIAEGYSVSREKKESFPLTVTSAQKNPTAFYLCASSTNYGYTFGSGTRLTVV.